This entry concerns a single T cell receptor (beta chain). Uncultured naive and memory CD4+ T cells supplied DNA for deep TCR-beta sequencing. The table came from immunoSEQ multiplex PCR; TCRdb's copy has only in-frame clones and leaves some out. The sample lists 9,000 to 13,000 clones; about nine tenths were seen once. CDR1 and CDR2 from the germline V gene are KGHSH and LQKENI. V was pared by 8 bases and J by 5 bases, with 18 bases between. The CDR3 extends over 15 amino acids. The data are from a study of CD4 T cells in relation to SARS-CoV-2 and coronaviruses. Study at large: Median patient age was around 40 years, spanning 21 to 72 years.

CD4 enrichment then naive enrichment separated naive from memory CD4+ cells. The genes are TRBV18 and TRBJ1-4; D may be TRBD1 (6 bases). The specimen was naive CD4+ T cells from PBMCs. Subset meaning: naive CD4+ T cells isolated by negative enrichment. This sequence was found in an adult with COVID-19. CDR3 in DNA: TGTGCCAGCGCCCAGAACAGGGTAAAGAATGAAAAACTGTTTTTT. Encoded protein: CASAQNRVKNEKLFF.